These 9 T cell receptor beta chains share one sample of origin, sequenced in a study of OX40 agonist ivuxolimab in advanced cancers. Sequencing was performed with immunoSEQ multiplex PCR; in TCRdb, only in-frame clones are kept and a portion is missing. The sample has 45,000 to 60,000 clones; about 85% are singletons. This material consisted of CD4+ or CD8+ T cells sorted from blood, taken in a trial of the OX40 agonist ivuxolimab. Receptors were obtained from an adult with an advanced solid tumor such as melanoma, head and neck, liver or kidney cancer.

This clone was seen a single time. The chain couples TRBV6-5 to TRBJ1-1; D gene uncertain. V was shortened by 7 bases and J by 5 bases, with 8 bases between the two germline ends. Germline V CDR1 and CDR2: MNHEY, SVGAGI. The CDR3 covers 11 residues. For the CDR3, the DNA is TGTGCCAGCATGTCGGTAACTGAAGCTTTCTTT. Its translation: CASMSVTEAFF.

The J gene is TRBJ2-1, the V gene TRBV10-3, with D hard to call. Germline CDR1 is ENHRY and CDR2 is SYGVKD. The CDR3 is 15 amino acids. Trimming left V 2 bases short and J 0 bases short, with 8 bases between. CDR3 loop: CAISELVSSYNEQFF. DNA for the CDR3: TGTGCCATCAGTGAGCTGGTCAGCTCCTACAATGAGCAGTTCTTC.

The chain combines TRBV4-1 with TRBJ2-3; no firm D call. CDR1 is MGHRA and CDR2 is YSYEKL in the germline V gene. Trimming took 0 bases from V and 9 from J, leaving 10 bases between them. There are 13 residues in the CDR3. The CDR3 nucleotides are TGCGCCAGCAGCCAAGATTCGTTAACGACGCAGTATTTT. Encoded protein: CASSQDSLTTQYF.

The V call is TRBV6-5, the J call TRBJ1-2; D gene ambiguous. Between the trimmed V and J ends, which lost 0 bases and 5 bases, there was a span of 10 bases. Looked up from germline, CDR1 is MNHEY and CDR2 is SVGAGI. The CDR3 is 14 residues long. The CDR3 sequence: CASSYSQEGYGYTF. CDR3 sequence (DNA): TGTGCCAGCAGTTACTCGCAGGAGGGTTATGGCTACACCTTC.

This chain uses TRBV7-6 with TRBJ2-3, with D hard to call. Germline loops: CDR1 SGHVS, CDR2 FNYEAQ. Trimming cost V 4 bases and J 0 bases, with 8 bases left between them. The CDR3 is 14 residues long. The CDR3 DNA reads as TGTGCCAGCAGCTCCACGACTAGCACAGATACGCAGTATTTT. Translating it yields CASSSTTSTDTQYF.

The chain links TRBV27 to TRBJ2-1; TRBD1 might be the D (6 bases). The CDR3 runs to 15 residues. The germline gives CDR1 MNHEY, CDR2 SMNVEV (reference sequence). V dropped 8 bases and J dropped 6 bases, with 20 bases sitting between them. CDR3 coding DNA: TGTGCCAGCGGAAACCTCCCTGGGACAATCAATGAGCAGTTCTTC. Protein product: CASGNLPGTINEQFF.

The genes are TRBV7-2 and TRBJ2-7; tentative D call: TRBD1 (5 bases). V was pared by 4 bases and J by 0 bases, with 16 bases between. CDR1 and CDR2 (germline): SGHTA, FQGNSA. CDR3 length: 16 residues. The CDR3 spells CASSSEKTVLSYEQYF. DNA of the CDR3: TGTGCCAGCAGCTCCGAGAAGACAGTCCTCTCCTACGAGCAGTACTTC.

The genes are TRBV4-1 and TRBJ2-1; possible D gene TRBD1, 7 bases. V lost 1 base and J lost 8, with 15 bases in between. Germline V lookup: CDR1 MGHRA, CDR2 YSYEKL. The CDR3 is 15 residues long. CDR3 protein: CASSQVEGAGDEQFF. CDR3 nucleotides: TGCGCCAGCAGCCAAGTGGAGGGGGCAGGAGATGAGCAGTTCTTC.

This clone was observed once. The chain has TRBV19 and TRBJ2-7, with unresolved D. V was shortened by 6 bases and J by 4 bases, with 13 bases between the two germline ends. Germline V gene lookup returns CDR1 LNHDA and CDR2 SQIVND (reference sequence). The CDR3 spans 13 residues. The DNA of the CDR3 is TGTGCCAGTAGCTATTCCGGCAGTTACGAGCAGTACTTC. This encodes CASSYSGSYEQYF.